This T cell receptor (beta chain) was recorded in a study of T cell responses to AZD1222 COVID-19 vaccine. In the study overall: Researchers grouped second doses given at about 4 or about 12 weeks into one pool.

General study points: Mapped onto spike, vaccine-associated CD4 TCRs spanned it and were dominant at 160-218 and 743-854. None of the repertoires were sampled until the peak T cell response had passed.

Regarding this clone: No antigen is known for it.

The CDR3 consists of 15 residues. Trimming removed 0 bases from V and 0 bases from J, with 7 bases in between. From germline, CDR1 is SGHRS and CDR2 YFSETQ. TCRdb keeps only in-frame clones here, not all; method: immunoSEQ multiplex PCR. The sample holds about 110,000 clones, around 91% seen once. The rearrangement links TRBV5-1 to TRBJ1-5; D might be TRBD1 (5 bases). The receptor comes from an adult in good health. This specimen consisted of peripheral blood, obtained on day 0 of AZD1222 vaccination. The CDR3 DNA reads TGCGCCAGCAGCTTGGGGGGGAATAGCAATCAGCCCCAGCATTTT. Its translation is CASSLGGNSNQPQHF.